Sequencing of this T cell receptor beta chain was carried out in a study of T cells after yellow fever vaccination. Whole-study findings and limits: The secondary response was weaker, and its peak arrived faster, on day 5 versus 15.

Researchers made TCR cDNA using 5'RACE template switching, and this step added a universal primer site and UMIs. TCRdb ran MiXCR on the 5' RACE reads and lists one entry per CDR3 protein. Among approximately 150,000 distinct CDR3 sequences listed, 5.5% to 7.5% were seen once. V lost 0 bases and J 7 bases, leaving 19 bases between the germline ends. The CDR3 has 17 residues. Germline CDR1 reads WNHNN; CDR2 reads SYGVQD (reference sequence). In this sample, this clonotype turned up a few times. What it binds is unknown. The J gene is TRBJ2-1, the V gene TRBV10-1; D possibly corresponds to TRBD1 (7 bases). The receptor was isolated from a man aged 18 to 35 who received the YFV17D yellow fever vaccine. Specimen: CD4+ T cells sorted from PBMCs, collected on the day of the first yellow fever vaccination. CDR3 bases: TGCGCCAGCAGTGAGTCGGAGGGATGGGACAGCAAAAATGAGCAGTTCTTC. This gives the protein CASSESEGWDSKNEQFF.